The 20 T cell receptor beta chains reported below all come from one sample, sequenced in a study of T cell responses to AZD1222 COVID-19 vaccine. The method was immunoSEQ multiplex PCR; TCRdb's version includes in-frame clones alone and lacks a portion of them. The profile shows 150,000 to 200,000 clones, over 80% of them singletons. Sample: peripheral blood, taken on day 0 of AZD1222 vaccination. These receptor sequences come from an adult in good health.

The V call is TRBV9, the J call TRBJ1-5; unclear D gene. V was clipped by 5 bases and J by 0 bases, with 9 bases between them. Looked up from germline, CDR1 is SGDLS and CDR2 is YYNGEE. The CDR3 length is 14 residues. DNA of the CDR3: TGTGCCAGCAGTGGAGACGTTAGCAATCAGCCCCAGCATTTT. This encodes CASSGDVSNQPQHF. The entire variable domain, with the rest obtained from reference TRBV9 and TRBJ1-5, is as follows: DSGVTQTPKHLITATGQRVTLRCSPRSGDLSVYWYQQSLDQGLQFLIQYYNGEERAKGNILERFSAQQFPDLHSELNLSSLELGDSALYFCASSGDVSNQPQHFGDGTRLSIL.

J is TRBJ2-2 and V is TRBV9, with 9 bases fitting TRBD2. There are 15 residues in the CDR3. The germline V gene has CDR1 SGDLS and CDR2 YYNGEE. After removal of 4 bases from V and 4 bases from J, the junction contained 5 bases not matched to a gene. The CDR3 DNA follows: TGTGCCAGCAGCCCATCGACTAGCGGCACCGGGGAGCTGTTTTTT. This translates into CASSPSTSGTGELFF.

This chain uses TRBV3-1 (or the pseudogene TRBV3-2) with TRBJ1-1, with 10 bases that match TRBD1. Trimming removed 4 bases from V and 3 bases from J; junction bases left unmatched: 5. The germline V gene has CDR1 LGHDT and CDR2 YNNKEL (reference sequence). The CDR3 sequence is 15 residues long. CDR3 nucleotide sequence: TGTGCCAGCAGCCCTGGGACAGGGGTACACACTGAAGCTTTCTTT. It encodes CASSPGTGVHTEAFF.

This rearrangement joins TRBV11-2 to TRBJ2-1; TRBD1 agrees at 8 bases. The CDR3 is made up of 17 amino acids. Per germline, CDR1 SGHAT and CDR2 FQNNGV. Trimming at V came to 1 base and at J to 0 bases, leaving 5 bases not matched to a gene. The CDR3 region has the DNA TGTGCCAGCAGCTTAGGCGGGACAGGCAGCTCCTACAATGAGCAGTTCTTC. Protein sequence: CASSLGGTGSSYNEQFF.

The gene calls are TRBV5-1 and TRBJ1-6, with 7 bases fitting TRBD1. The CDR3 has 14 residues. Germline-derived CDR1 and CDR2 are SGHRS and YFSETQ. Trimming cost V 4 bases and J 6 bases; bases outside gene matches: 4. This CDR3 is CASSPTGTNSPLHF. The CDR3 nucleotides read TGCGCCAGCAGCCCGACAGGGACTAATTCACCCCTCCACTTT.

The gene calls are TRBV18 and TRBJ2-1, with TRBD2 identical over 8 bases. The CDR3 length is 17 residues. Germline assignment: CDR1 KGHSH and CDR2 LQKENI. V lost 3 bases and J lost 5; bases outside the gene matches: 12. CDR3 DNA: TGTGCCAGCTCACCGTCCCTAGCGGGTCTATCACACAATGAGCAGTTCTTC. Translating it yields CASSPSLAGLSHNEQFF.

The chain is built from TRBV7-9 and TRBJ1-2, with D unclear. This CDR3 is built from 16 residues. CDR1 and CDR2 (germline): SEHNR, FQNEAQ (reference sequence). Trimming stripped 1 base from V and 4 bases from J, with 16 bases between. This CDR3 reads CASSLEGPRGLYGYTF. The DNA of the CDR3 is TGTGCCAGCAGCTTAGAAGGCCCCAGAGGGCTCTATGGCTACACCTTC.

The DNA of the CDR3 is TGTGCCAGTAGTATAGAGACGGGGTACTATGGCTACACCTTC. This encodes CASSIETGYYGYTF. This chain uses TRBV19 with TRBJ1-2; D remains unclear. V was trimmed by 0 bases and J by 3 bases, leaving 8 bases between them. Per the germline V gene, CDR1 is LNHDA and CDR2 is SQIVND (reference sequence). This CDR3 contains 14 residues.

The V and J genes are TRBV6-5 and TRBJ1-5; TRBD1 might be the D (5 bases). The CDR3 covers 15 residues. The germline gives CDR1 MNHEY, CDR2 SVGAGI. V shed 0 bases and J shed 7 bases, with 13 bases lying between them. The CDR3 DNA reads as TGTGCCAGCAGTTACTCATTCGGGACGCTGCAGCCCCAGCATTTT. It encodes CASSYSFGTLQPQHF.

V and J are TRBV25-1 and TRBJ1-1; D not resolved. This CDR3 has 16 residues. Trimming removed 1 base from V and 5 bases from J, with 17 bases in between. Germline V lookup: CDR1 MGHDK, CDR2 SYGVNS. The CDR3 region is CASSESSRTMRTEAFF. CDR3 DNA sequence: TGTGCCAGCAGTGAATCTAGCAGGACCATGAGGACTGAAGCTTTCTTT.

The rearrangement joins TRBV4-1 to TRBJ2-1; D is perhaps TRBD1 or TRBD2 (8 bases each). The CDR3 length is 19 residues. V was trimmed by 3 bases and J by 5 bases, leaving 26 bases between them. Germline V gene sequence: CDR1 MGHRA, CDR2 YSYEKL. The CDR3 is CASSHPGGAPTGGNNEQFF. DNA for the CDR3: TGCGCCAGCAGCCATCCAGGGGGCGCCCCGACGGGGGGGAACAATGAGCAGTTCTTC.

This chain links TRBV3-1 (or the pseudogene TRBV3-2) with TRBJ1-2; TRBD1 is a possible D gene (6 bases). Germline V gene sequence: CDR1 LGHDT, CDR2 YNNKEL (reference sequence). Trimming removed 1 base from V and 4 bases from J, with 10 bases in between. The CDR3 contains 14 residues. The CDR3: CASSQGGPGYGYTF. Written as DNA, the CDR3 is TGTGCCAGCAGCCAAGGGGGGCCGGGCTATGGCTACACCTTC.

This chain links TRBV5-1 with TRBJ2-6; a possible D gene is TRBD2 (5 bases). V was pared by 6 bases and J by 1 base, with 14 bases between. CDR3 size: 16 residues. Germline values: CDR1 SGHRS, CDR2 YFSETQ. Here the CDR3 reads CASTSGFTSGANVLTF. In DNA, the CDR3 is TGCGCCAGCACCTCGGGATTTACTTCTGGGGCCAACGTCCTGACTTTC.

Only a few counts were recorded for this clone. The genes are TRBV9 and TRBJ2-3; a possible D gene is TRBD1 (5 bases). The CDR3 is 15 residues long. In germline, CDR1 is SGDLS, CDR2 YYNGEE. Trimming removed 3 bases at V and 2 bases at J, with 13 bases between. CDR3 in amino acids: CASSDSPGYTDTQYF. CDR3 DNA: TGTGCCAGCAGCGATTCCCCAGGGTACACAGATACGCAGTATTTT.

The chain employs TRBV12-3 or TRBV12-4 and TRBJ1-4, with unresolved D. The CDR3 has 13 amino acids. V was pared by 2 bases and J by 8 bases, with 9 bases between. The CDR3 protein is CASSLLLGEKLFF. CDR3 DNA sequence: TGTGCCAGCAGTTTATTGCTTGGCGAAAAACTGTTTTTT.

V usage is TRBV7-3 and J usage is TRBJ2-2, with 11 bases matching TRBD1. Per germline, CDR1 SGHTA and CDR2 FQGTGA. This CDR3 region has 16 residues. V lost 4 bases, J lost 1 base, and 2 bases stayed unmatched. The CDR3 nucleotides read TGTGCCAGCAGCTGGACAGGGGGCTTGAACACCGGGGAGCTGTTTTTT. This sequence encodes CASSWTGGLNTGELFF. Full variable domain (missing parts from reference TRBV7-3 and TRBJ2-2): GAGVSQTPSNKVTEKGKYVELRCDPISGHTALYWYRQSLGQGPEFLIYFQGTGAADDSGLPNDRFFAVRPEGSVSTLKIQRTERGDSAVYLCASSWTGGLNTGELFFGEGSRLTVL.

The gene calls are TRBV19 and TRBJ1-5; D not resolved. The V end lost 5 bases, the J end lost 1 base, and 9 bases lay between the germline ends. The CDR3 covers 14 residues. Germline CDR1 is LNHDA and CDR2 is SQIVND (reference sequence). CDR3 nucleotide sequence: TGTGCCAGTAGTCAGGAGCAGAGCAATCAGCCCCAGCATTTT. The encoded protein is CASSQEQSNQPQHF.

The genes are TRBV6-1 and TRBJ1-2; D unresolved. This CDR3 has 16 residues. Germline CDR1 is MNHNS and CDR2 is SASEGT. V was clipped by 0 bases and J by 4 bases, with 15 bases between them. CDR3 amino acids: CASSEARVLVIYGYTF. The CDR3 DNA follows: TGTGCCAGCAGTGAAGCGCGCGTTTTGGTGATCTATGGCTACACCTTC.

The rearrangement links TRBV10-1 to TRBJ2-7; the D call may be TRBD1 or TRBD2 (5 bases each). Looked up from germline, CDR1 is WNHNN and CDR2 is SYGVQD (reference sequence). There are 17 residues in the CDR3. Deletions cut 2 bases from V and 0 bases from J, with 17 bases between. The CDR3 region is CASSEDFEGPSSYEQYF. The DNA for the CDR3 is TGCGCCAGCAGTGAGGATTTTGAGGGACCTAGCTCCTACGAGCAGTACTTC.

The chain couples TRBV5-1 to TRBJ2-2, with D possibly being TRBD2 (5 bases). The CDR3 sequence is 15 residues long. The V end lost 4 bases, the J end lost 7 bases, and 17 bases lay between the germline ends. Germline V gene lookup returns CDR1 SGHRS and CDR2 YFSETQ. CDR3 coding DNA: TGCGCCAGCAGCCTGATGACTATTGGTGACGGGGAGCTGTTTTTT. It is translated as CASSLMTIGDGELFF.